The rows below give T cell receptor beta chains drawn from one sample of a study of blood T cell repertoires in COVID-19. Using immunoSEQ multiplex PCR, the repertoire was profiled, and TCRdb retains in-frame clones only, with some absent. In the table there are over 300,000 clones, about 90% of which are singletons. Sequencing was carried out using peripheral blood. The receptors come from a man aged 18 to 30 with active or convalescent COVID-19. Each CDR3 is given with its conserved first and last residue. The D gene is left open where the match is weak. Rows give clone size only sometimes, using once, few, many, or a class for an expanded clone.

clone_size: NA
v_call: TRBV5-1
d_call: TRBD1
j_call: TRBJ2-6
cdr3_aa: CASSGGQGYISGANVLTF
cdr3_nt: TGCGCCAGCAGCGGGGGACAGGGGTATATCTCTGGGGCCAACGTCCTGACTTTC

clone_size: once
v_call: TRBV6-5
d_call: NA
j_call: TRBJ1-1
cdr3_aa: CASNRDSTEAFF
cdr3_nt: TGTGCCAGCAACCGGGACTCCACTGAAGCTTTCTTT

clone_size: once
v_call: TRBV6-5
d_call: NA
j_call: TRBJ1-5
cdr3_aa: CASSYSRPDSNQPQHF
cdr3_nt: TGTGCCAGCAGTTACTCGAGGCCAGATAGCAATCAGCCCCAGCATTTT

clone_size: NA
v_call: TRBV7-9
d_call: NA
j_call: TRBJ1-4
cdr3_aa: CASSLYPQNNEKLFF
cdr3_nt: TGTGCCAGCAGCTTATATCCACAAAATAATGAAAAACTGTTTTTT

clone_size: NA
v_call: TRBV5-8
d_call: NA
j_call: TRBJ1-4
cdr3_aa: CASRLSSVNEKLFF
cdr3_nt: TGTGCCAGCAGGCTGTCCTCAGTTAATGAAAAACTGTTTTTT

clone_size: NA
v_call: TRBV6-5
d_call: NA
j_call: TRBJ1-2
cdr3_aa: CASSYLLPRNYGYTF
cdr3_nt: TGTGCCAGCAGTTACCTGTTACCTAGGAACTATGGCTACACCTTC

clone_size: few
v_call: TRBV9
d_call: NA
j_call: TRBJ2-2
cdr3_aa: CASSPGQYTGELFF
cdr3_nt: TGTGCCAGCAGCCCGGGACAATACACCGGGGAGCTGTTTTTT

clone_size: NA
v_call: TRBV9
d_call: TRBD2
j_call: TRBJ2-1
cdr3_aa: CASSARLAGGNEQFF
cdr3_nt: TGTGCCAGCAGCGCCCGACTAGCGGGGGGGAATGAGCAGTTCTTC

clone_size: NA
v_call: TRBV6-5
d_call: TRBD1
j_call: TRBJ2-7
cdr3_aa: CASSSARQGREQYF
cdr3_nt: TGTGCCAGCAGTTCCGCGAGACAGGGTAGGGAGCAGTACTTC

clone_size: NA
v_call: TRBV5-4
d_call: NA
j_call: TRBJ2-2
cdr3_aa: CASSSAGQRPNTGELFF
cdr3_nt: TGTGCCAGCAGCTCGGCGGGCCAGAGACCGAACACCGGGGAGCTGTTTTTT

clone_size: NA
v_call: TRBV18
d_call: NA
j_call: TRBJ2-7
cdr3_aa: CASSPPSGLLYEQYF
cdr3_nt: TGTGCCAGCTCACCACCGTCAGGGCTCCTATATGAGCAGTACTTC

clone_size: once
v_call: TRBV24-1
d_call: TRBD1
j_call: TRBJ2-3
cdr3_aa: CATSRGLLPDTQYF
cdr3_nt: TGTGCCACCAGCAGGGGGCTTTTGCCAGATACGCAGTATTTT

clone_size: NA
v_call: TRBV7-9
d_call: NA
j_call: TRBJ1-4
cdr3_aa: CASSLEEGATNEKLFF
cdr3_nt: TGTGCCAGCAGCTTAGAGGAAGGGGCAACTAATGAAAAACTGTTTTTT

clone_size: NA
v_call: TRBV19
d_call: TRBD1
j_call: TRBJ1-1
cdr3_aa: CASSTKTGWTEAFF
cdr3_nt: TGTGCCAGTAGTACAAAGACAGGGTGGACTGAAGCTTTCTTT

clone_size: NA
v_call: TRBV27
d_call: NA
j_call: TRBJ1-5
cdr3_aa: CASSFDRTLNQPQHF
cdr3_nt: TGTGCCAGCAGTTTTGACAGGACTCTCAATCAGCCCCAGCATTTT

clone_size: NA
v_call: TRBV27
d_call: NA
j_call: TRBJ1-5
cdr3_aa: CASSSPGGNQPQHF
cdr3_nt: TGTGCCAGCAGTTCTCCCGGGGGCAATCAGCCCCAGCATTTT

clone_size: NA
v_call: TRBV7-6
d_call: NA
j_call: TRBJ1-1
cdr3_aa: CASRSGGPGKTEAFF
cdr3_nt: TGTGCCAGCAGATCGGGAGGGCCGGGAAAAACTGAAGCTTTCTTT

clone_size: NA
v_call: TRBV6-5
d_call: NA
j_call: TRBJ2-6
cdr3_aa: CASHRSSGANVLTF
cdr3_nt: TGTGCCAGCCACCGAAGCTCTGGGGCCAACGTGCTGACTTTC

clone_size: NA
v_call: TRBV7-9
d_call: TRBD1
j_call: TRBJ1-6
cdr3_aa: CASSPAQGTSPLHF
cdr3_nt: TGTGCCAGCAGCCCAGCACAGGGGACATCACCCCTCCACTTT

clone_size: NA
v_call: TRBV29-1
d_call: TRBD1
j_call: TRBJ1-2
cdr3_aa: CSAQRTGPAHGYTF
cdr3_nt: TGCAGCGCCCAGAGGACAGGGCCAGCGCATGGCTACACCTTC

clone_size: NA
v_call: TRBV2
d_call: NA
j_call: TRBJ1-5
cdr3_aa: CASSDPRVRGTQPQHF
cdr3_nt: TGTGCCAGCAGTGACCCCAGGGTTAGGGGTACTCAGCCCCAGCATTTT

clone_size: NA
v_call: TRBV20-1
d_call: NA
j_call: TRBJ1-1
cdr3_aa: CSSQENTEAFF
cdr3_nt: TGCAGTTCACAGGAGAACACTGAAGCTTTCTTT

clone_size: NA
v_call: TRBV7-8
d_call: NA
j_call: TRBJ1-5
cdr3_aa: CASSPGPSNQPQHF
cdr3_nt: TGTGCCAGCAGCCCGGGTCCCAGCAATCAGCCCCAGCATTTT

clone_size: NA
v_call: TRBV27
d_call: NA
j_call: TRBJ2-7
cdr3_aa: CASRSVYYEQYF
cdr3_nt: TGTGCCAGCAGGTCAGTTTACTACGAGCAGTACTTC

clone_size: NA
v_call: TRBV9
d_call: NA
j_call: TRBJ2-7
cdr3_aa: CASSVDQGSYEQYF
cdr3_nt: TGTGCCAGCAGCGTAGATCAGGGGTCCTACGAGCAGTACTTC

clone_size: NA
v_call: TRBV28
d_call: TRBD1
j_call: TRBJ2-7
cdr3_aa: CASQIGSTGAYEQYF
cdr3_nt: TGTGCCAGTCAAATTGGTTCGACAGGGGCCTACGAGCAGTACTTC

clone_size: NA
v_call: TRBV19
d_call: TRBD1
j_call: TRBJ1-5
cdr3_aa: CASKRTGLEWPQHF
cdr3_nt: TGTGCCAGTAAAAGGACAGGGTTGGAGTGGCCCCAGCATTTT

clone_size: NA
v_call: TRBV6-5
d_call: NA
j_call: TRBJ2-1
cdr3_aa: CASSPSGGNEQFF
cdr3_nt: TGTGCCAGCAGCCCCTCGGGTGGCAATGAGCAGTTCTTC

clone_size: NA
v_call: TRBV20-1
d_call: NA
j_call: TRBJ1-2
cdr3_aa: CSALHVGGYTF
cdr3_nt: TGCAGTGCTCTGCATGTCGGTGGCTACACCTTC

clone_size: NA
v_call: TRBV7-2
d_call: NA
j_call: TRBJ2-5
cdr3_aa: CASSFLARETQYF
cdr3_nt: TGTGCCAGCAGCTTTCTTGCCCGGGAGACCCAGTACTTC

clone_size: NA
v_call: TRBV21-1
d_call: NA
j_call: TRBJ2-5
cdr3_aa: CASSAVTVHQETQYF
cdr3_nt: TGTGCCAGCAGCGCTGTGACAGTACACCAAGAGACCCAGTACTTC

clone_size: once
v_call: TRBV19
d_call: TRBD2
j_call: TRBJ2-3
cdr3_aa: CASLAGGRADTQYF
cdr3_nt: TGTGCCAGCCTAGCGGGGGGAAGGGCAGATACGCAGTATTTT

clone_size: NA
v_call: TRBV7-6
d_call: NA
j_call: TRBJ1-3
cdr3_aa: CASSPRMRGFGNTIYF
cdr3_nt: TGTGCCAGCAGCCCCAGGATGCGAGGGTTTGGAAACACCATATATTTT

clone_size: NA
v_call: TRBV9
d_call: TRBD2
j_call: TRBJ2-7
cdr3_aa: CASSVSVSGSYEQYF
cdr3_nt: TGTGCCAGCAGCGTAAGTGTTAGCGGGAGCTACGAGCAGTACTTC

clone_size: NA
v_call: TRBV18
d_call: TRBD2
j_call: TRBJ2-7
cdr3_aa: CASSDSGGDSYEQYF
cdr3_nt: TGTGCCAGCTCAGATAGCGGGGGGGACTCCTACGAGCAGTACTTC

clone_size: NA
v_call: TRBV7-9
d_call: NA
j_call: TRBJ2-2
cdr3_aa: CASSLAGEGEKNTGELFF
cdr3_nt: TGTGCCAGCAGCTTAGCGGGCGAGGGGGAGAAGAACACCGGGGAGCTGTTTTTT